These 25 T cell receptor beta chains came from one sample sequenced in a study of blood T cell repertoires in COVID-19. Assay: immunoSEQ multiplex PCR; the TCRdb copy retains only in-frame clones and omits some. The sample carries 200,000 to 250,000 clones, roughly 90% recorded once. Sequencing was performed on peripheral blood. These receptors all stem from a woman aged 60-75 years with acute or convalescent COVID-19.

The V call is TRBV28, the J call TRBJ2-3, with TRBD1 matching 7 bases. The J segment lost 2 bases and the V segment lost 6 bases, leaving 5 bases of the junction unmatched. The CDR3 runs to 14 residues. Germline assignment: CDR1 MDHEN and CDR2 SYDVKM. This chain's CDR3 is CASRAGTATDTQYF. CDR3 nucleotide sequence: TGTGCCAGCAGGGCCGGGACAGCCACAGATACGCAGTATTTT.

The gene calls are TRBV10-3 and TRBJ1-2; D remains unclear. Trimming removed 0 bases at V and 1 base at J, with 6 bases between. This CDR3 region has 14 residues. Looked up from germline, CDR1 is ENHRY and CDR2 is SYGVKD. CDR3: CAISESVGNYGYTF. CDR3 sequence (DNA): TGTGCCATCAGTGAGTCTGTCGGTAACTATGGCTACACCTTC.

The CDR3 bases are TGTGCCAGCAGCACGCGACTAGCGCTACGCACAGATACGCAGTATTTT. Translating it yields CASSTRLALRTDTQYF. The chain employs TRBV7-2 and TRBJ2-3; 8 bases line up with TRBD2. V trimming: 5 bases; J trimming: 1 base; junction bases outside the gene matches: 8. Germline values: CDR1 SGHTA, CDR2 FQGNSA. The CDR3 covers 16 residues.

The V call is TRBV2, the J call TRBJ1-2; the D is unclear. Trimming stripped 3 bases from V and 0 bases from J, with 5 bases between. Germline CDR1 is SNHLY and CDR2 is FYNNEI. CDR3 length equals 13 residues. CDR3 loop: CASSERPNYGYTF. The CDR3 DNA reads TGTGCCAGCAGTGAGAGGCCTAACTATGGCTACACCTTC.

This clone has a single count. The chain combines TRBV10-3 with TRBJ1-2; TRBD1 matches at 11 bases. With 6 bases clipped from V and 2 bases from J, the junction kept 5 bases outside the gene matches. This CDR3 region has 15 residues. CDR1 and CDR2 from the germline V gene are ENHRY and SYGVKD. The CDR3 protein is CAIRSGTGGNYGYTF. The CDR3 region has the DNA TGTGCCATCAGGTCCGGGACAGGGGGAAACTATGGCTACACCTTC.

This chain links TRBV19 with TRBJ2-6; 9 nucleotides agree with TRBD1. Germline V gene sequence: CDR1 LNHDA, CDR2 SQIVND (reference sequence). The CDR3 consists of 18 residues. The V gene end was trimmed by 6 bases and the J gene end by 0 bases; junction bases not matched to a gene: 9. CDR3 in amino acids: CASRDRDRAYSGANVLTF. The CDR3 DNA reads TGTGCCAGTAGGGACCGGGACAGGGCCTACTCTGGGGCCAACGTCCTGACTTTC.

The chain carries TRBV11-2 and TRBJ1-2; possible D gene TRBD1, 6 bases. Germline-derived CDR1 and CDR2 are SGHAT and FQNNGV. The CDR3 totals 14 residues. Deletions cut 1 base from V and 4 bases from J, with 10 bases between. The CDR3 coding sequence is TGTGCCAGCAGCTTAGTCAGGGGAACCTATGGCTACACCTTC. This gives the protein CASSLVRGTYGYTF. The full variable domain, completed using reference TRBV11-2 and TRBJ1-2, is EAGVAQSPRYKIIEKRQSVAFWCNPISGHATLYWYQQILGQGPKLLIQFQNNGVVDDSQLPKDRFSAERLKGVDSTLKIQPAKLEDSAVYLCASSLVRGTYGYTFGSGTRLTVV.

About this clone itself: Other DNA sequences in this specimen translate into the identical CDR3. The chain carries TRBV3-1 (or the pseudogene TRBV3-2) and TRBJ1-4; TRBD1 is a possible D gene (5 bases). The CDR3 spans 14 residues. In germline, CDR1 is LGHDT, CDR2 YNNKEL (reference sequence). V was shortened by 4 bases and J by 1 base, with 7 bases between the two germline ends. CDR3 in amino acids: CASSLRGTNEKLFF. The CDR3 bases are TGTGCCAGCAGCCTTAGGGGAACTAATGAAAAACTGTTTTTT.

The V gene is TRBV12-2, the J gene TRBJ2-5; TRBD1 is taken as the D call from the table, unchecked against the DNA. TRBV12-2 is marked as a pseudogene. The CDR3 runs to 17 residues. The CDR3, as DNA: TGTGCAAGTCGCTTTTACCCCGGACAGGGGTCGAGGGAGACCCAGTACTTC. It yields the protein CASRFYPGQGSRETQYF.

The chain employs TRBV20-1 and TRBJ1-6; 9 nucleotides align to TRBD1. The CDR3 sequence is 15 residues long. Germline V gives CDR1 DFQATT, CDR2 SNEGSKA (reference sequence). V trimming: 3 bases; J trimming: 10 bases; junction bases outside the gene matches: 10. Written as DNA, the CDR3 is TGCAGTGCTAGTAGAATTGGGACAGGGAAGTCACCCCTCCACTTT. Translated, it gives CSASRIGTGKSPLHF.

The CDR3 DNA is TGTGCCAGCAGTGACAGGGCTTGGGTGTCCTACAATGAGCAGTTCTTC. The encoded protein is CASSDRAWVSYNEQFF. The gene calls are TRBV6-1 and TRBJ2-1; D might be TRBD1 (5 bases). V was pared by 3 bases and J by 1 base, with 13 bases between. Germline CDR1 is MNHNS and CDR2 is SASEGT. This CDR3 is built from 16 residues.

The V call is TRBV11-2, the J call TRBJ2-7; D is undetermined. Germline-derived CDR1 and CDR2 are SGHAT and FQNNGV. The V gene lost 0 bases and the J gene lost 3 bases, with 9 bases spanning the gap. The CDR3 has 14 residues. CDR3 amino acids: CASSLDPYLYEQYF. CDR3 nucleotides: TGTGCCAGCAGCTTAGACCCCTACCTCTACGAGCAGTACTTC.

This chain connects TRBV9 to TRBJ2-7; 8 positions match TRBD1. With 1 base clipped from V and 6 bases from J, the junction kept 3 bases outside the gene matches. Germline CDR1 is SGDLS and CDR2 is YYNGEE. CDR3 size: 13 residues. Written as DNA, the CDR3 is TGTGCCAGCAGCGTATCGACAGGGGCCGAGCAGTACTTC. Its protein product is CASSVSTGAEQYF. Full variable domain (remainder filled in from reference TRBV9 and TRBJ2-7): DSGVTQTPKHLITATGQRVTLRCSPRSGDLSVYWYQQSLDQGLQFLIQYYNGEERAKGNILERFSAQQFPDLHSELNLSSLELGDSALYFCASSVSTGAEQYFGPGTRLTVT.

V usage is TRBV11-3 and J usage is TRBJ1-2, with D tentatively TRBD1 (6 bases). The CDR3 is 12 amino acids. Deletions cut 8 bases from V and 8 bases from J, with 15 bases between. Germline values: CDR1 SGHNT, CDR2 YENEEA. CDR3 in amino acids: CASSEGGQGYTF. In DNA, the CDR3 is TGTGCCAGCTCCGAGGGGGGGCAGGGCTACACCTTC. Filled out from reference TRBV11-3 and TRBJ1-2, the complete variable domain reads EAGVVQSPRYKIIEKKQPVAFWCNPISGHNTLYWYLQNLGQGPELLIRYENEEAVDDSQLPKDRFSAERLKGVDSTLKIQPAELGDSAVYLCASSEGGQGYTFGSGTRLTVV.

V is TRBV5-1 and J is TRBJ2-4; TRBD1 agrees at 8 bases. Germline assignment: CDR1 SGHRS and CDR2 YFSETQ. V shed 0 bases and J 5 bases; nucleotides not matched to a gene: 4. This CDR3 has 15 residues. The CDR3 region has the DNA TGCGCCAGCAGCTTGGATGGACAGGGCCAAAACATTCAGTACTTC. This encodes CASSLDGQGQNIQYF.

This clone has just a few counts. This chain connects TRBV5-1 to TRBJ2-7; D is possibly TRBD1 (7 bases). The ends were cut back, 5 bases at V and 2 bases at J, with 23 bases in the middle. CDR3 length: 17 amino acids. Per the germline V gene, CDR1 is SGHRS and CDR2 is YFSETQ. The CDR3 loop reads CASRRAGGSSEAYEQYF. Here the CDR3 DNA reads TGCGCCAGCAGAAGGGCAGGGGGGTCGAGTGAAGCCTACGAGCAGTACTTC. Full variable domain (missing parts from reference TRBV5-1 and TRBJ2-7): KAGVTQTPRYLIKTRGQQVTLSCSPISGHRSVSWYQQTPGQGLQFLFEYFSETQRNKGNFPGRFSGRQFSNSRSEMNVSTLELGDSALYLCASRRAGGSSEAYEQYFGPGTRLTVT.

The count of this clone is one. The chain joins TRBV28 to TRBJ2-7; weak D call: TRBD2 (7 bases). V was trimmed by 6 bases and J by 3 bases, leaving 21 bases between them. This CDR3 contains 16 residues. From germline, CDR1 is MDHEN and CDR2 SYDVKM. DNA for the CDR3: TGTGCCAGCAGCCTAGAGGCGGGGGCCCGAGGCTACGAGCAGTACTTC. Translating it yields CASSLEAGARGYEQYF.

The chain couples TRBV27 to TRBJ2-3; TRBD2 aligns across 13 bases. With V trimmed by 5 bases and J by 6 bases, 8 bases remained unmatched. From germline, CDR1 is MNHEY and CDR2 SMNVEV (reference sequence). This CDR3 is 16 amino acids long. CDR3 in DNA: TGTGCCAGCAGTCCAAGACTAGCGGGGGGCTTGGATACGCAGTATTTT. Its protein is CASSPRLAGGLDTQYF.

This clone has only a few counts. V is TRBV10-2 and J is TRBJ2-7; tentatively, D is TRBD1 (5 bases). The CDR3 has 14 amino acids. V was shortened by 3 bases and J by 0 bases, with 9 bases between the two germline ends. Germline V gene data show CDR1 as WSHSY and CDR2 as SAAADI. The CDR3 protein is CASSDRATSYEQYF. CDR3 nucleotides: TGCGCCAGCAGTGACAGGGCCACCTCCTACGAGCAGTACTTC.

The CDR3 sequence is CASSGGQGSYNEQFF. The CDR3 nucleotides are TGTGCCAGCAGCGGGGGACAGGGATCCTACAATGAGCAGTTCTTC. This sequence joins TRBV7-8 and TRBJ2-1, with TRBD1 matching 9 bases. CDR1 SGHVS and CDR2 FQNEAQ come from the germline V gene. V dropped 5 bases and J dropped 1; count of bases not matched to a gene: 3. This CDR3 has 15 amino acids.

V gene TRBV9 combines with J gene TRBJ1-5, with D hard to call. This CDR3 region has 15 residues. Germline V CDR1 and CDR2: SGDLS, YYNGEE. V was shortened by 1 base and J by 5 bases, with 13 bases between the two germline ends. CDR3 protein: CASSVHSLRDQPQHF. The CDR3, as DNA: TGTGCCAGCAGCGTACACAGCTTGAGGGATCAGCCCCAGCATTTT.

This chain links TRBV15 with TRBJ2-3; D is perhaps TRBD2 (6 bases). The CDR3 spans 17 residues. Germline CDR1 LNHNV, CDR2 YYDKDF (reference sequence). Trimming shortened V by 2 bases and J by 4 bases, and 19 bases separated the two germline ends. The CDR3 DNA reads TGTGCCACCAGCAGAAGGACCGCCGCTAGCGAGGCAGATACGCAGTATTTT. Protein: CATSRRTAASEADTQYF. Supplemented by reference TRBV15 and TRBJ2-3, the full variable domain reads DAMVIQNPRYQVTQFGKPVTLSCSQTLNHNVMYWYQQKSSQAPKLLFHYYDKDFNNEADTPDNFQSRRPNTSFCFLDIRSPGLGDTAMYLCATSRRTAASEADTQYFGPGTRLTVL.

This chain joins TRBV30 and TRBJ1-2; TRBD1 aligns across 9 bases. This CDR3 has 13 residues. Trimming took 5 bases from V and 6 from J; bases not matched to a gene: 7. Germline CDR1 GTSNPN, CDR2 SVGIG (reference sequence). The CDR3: CAWGGQGDDGYTF. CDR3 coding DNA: TGTGCCTGGGGGGGACAGGGAGACGATGGCTACACCTTC.

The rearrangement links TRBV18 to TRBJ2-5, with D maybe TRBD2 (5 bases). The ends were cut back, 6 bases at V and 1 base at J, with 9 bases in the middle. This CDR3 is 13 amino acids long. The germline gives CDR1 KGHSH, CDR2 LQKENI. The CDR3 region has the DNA TGTGCCAGCTCGCGGGCGGTCCAAGAGACCCAGTACTTC. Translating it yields CASSRAVQETQYF.

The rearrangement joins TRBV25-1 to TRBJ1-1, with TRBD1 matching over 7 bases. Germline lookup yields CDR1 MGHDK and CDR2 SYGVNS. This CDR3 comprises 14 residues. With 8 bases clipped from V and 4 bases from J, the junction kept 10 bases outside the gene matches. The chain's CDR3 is CASGTDTAGTEAFF. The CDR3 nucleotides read TGTGCCAGCGGGACAGACACTGCCGGCACTGAAGCTTTCTTT.